The rows below give T cell receptor beta chains drawn from one sample of a study of regulatory T cells in long-lasting Graves disease. TCRdb redid the calling of the multiplex PCR reads with MiXCR, one entry per CDR3 protein. The sample gives over 450,000 distinct CDR3 sequences, about 22% of which show up once; 7.1% is in the top ten. Specimen: peripheral blood mononuclear cells (PBMCs), collected when the disease was refractory, from a patient treated with antithyroid drugs. These receptors came from a female donor with Graves disease. The CDR3 runs from the conserved cysteine through the conserved F or W. The D gene is left open where the match is weak. Some rows have no size entry. The others give once, few or many, or a class for an expanded clone.

clone size	V gene	D gene	J gene	CDR3 protein	CDR3 DNA
many	TRBV6-1	-	TRBJ2-5	CASSPRGQETQYF	TGTGCCAGCAGCCCACGCGGCCAAGAGACCCAGTACTTC
-	TRBV7-6	TRBD2	TRBJ2-7	CASSFSGGVPYEQYF	TGTGCCAGCAGCTTCTCGGGGGGGGTTCCCTACGAGCAGTACTTC
-	TRBV3-1	TRBD1	TRBJ1-4	CASSSGTGGGNEKLFF	TGTGCCAGCAGTTCCGGGACAGGGGGTGGAAATGAAAAACTGTTTTTT
many	TRBV11-2	-	TRBJ2-2	CASSLDSHTGELFF	TGTGCCAGCAGCCTTGATTCCCACACCGGGGAGCTGTTTTTT
-	TRBV19	-	TRBJ2-7	CASSNLRSRDEQYF	TGTGCCAGTAGTAACCTCCGAAGCCGCGACGAGCAGTACTTC
-	TRBV10-3	TRBD1	TRBJ1-2	CAITGTAYGYTF	TGTGCCATCACTGGGACAGCCTATGGCTACACCTTC
-	TRBV29-1	-	TRBJ2-7	CSVVGSFVDPPYEQYF	TGCAGCGTTGTGGGGTCATTCGTGGATCCTCCCTACGAGCAGTACTTC
-	TRBV5-1	-	TRBJ1-5	CASSLEGWGQPQHF	TGCGCCAGCAGCTTGGAGGGATGGGGGCAGCCCCAGCATTTT
few	TRBV24-1	-	TRBJ2-2	CATSDLPGRNTGELFF	TGTGCCACCAGTGATTTGCCTGGCCGTAACACCGGGGAGCTGTTTTTT
-	TRBV6-1	-	TRBJ2-6	CASRQGGYGANVLTF	TGTGCCAGCAGACAAGGGGGGTATGGGGCCAACGTCCTGACTTTC
many	TRBV2	TRBD2	TRBJ2-2	CASTRLAGVGELFF	TGTGCCAGCACCCGACTAGCGGGGGTCGGGGAGCTGTTTTTT
-	TRBV4-1	-	TRBJ2-7	CASSQSRGSIPYEQYF	TGCGCCAGCAGCCAGAGTCGAGGTAGCATCCCCTACGAGCAGTACTTC
-	TRBV20-1	-	TRBJ1-5	CSAIAGVGNQPQHF	TGCAGTGCTATAGCCGGGGTTGGGAATCAGCCCCAGCATTTT
-	TRBV28	-	TRBJ1-3	CASSTSDYSGNTTYF	TGTGCCAGCAGTACGTCTGACTACTCTGGAAACACCACATATTTT
-	TRBV5-1	TRBD1	TRBJ1-5	CASSRGTGVDWENQPQHF	TGCGCCAGCAGCCGCGGGACAGGGGTTGACTGGGAGAATCAGCCCCAGCATTTT
many	TRBV27	-	TRBJ1-1	CASSPSTGTNTEAFF	TGTGCCAGCAGCCCCAGCACAGGGACGAACACTGAAGCTTTCTTT
-	TRBV7-2	TRBD1	TRBJ2-1	CASSWTGGAGNNEQFF	TGTGCCAGCAGCTGGACAGGGGGCGCAGGAAACAATGAGCAGTTCTTC
-	TRBV7-9	-	TRBJ2-7	CASNRASFPYEQYF	TGTGCCAGCAATCGGGCTAGCTTCCCCTACGAGCAGTACTTC
-	TRBV4-1	-	TRBJ2-5	CASSQGVRQWDETQYF	TGCGCCAGCAGCCAAGGGGTCAGGCAGTGGGACGAGACCCAGTACTTC
many	TRBV12-3/TRBV12-4	-	TRBJ1-6	CASSLVVANNSPLHF	TGTGCCAGCAGTTTAGTTGTGGCTAATAATTCACCCCTCCACTTT
-	TRBV29-1	TRBD2	TRBJ2-2	CSVVGLAGGTGELFF	TGCAGCGTTGTTGGGCTAGCGGGAGGCACCGGGGAGCTGTTTTTT
-	TRBV11-1	-	TRBJ2-2	CASSLRTIGELFF	TGTGCCAGCAGCTTACGTACGATCGGGGAGCTGTTTTTT
-	TRBV6-2/TRBV6-3	TRBD2	TRBJ2-7	CASSYDGRDDEQYF	TGTGCCAGCAGTTACGACGGGAGGGACGACGAGCAGTACTTC
-	TRBV7-2	TRBD1	TRBJ2-2	CASRSLQGAGELFF	TGTGCCAGCAGATCTCTCCAGGGGGCCGGGGAGCTGTTTTTT
many	TRBV5-1	-	TRBJ2-7	CASSLKGGPFYEQYF	TGCGCCAGCAGCTTGAAAGGGGGACCTTTCTACGAGCAGTACTTC
many	TRBV6-1	TRBD1	TRBJ1-1	CASIMDRATEAFF	TGTGCCAGCATCATGGACAGGGCCACTGAAGCTTTCTTT
-	TRBV7-2	-	TRBJ1-1	CASSLDRAQNTEAFF	TGTGCCAGCAGCTTAGACAGGGCCCAGAACACTGAAGCTTTCTTT
many	TRBV28	-	TRBJ2-7	CASSPTPINPYEQYF	TGTGCCAGCTCTCCCACCCCCATAAACCCCTACGAGCAGTACTTC
-	TRBV5-1	-	TRBJ2-7	CASSYLSGKLYEQYF	TGCGCCAGCAGCTATCTATCAGGAAAACTCTACGAGCAGTACTTC
many	TRBV28	-	TRBJ1-1	CASSFHGQGNTEAFF	TGTGCCAGCAGTTTCCACGGACAAGGGAACACTGAAGCTTTCTTT
few	TRBV7-9	-	TRBJ1-4	CASSPPRGFGEKLFF	TGTGCCAGCAGCCCCCCACGAGGGTTTGGTGAAAAACTGTTTTTT
many	TRBV10-3	-	TRBJ2-2	CAITQSAGNTGELFF	TGTGCCATCACCCAATCTGCGGGGAACACCGGGGAGCTGTTTTTT
few	TRBV12-5	-	TRBJ1-4	CASGFRGGEKLFF	TGTGCTAGTGGTTTCAGGGGCGGCGAAAAACTGTTTTTT
many	TRBV27	-	TRBJ1-4	CASSLNFEKLFF	TGTGCCAGCAGTCTTAATTTTGAAAAACTGTTTTTT
many	TRBV7-9	TRBD1	TRBJ2-5	CASSTPGQQETQYF	TGTGCCAGCAGCACCCCGGGACAGCAAGAGACCCAGTACTTC